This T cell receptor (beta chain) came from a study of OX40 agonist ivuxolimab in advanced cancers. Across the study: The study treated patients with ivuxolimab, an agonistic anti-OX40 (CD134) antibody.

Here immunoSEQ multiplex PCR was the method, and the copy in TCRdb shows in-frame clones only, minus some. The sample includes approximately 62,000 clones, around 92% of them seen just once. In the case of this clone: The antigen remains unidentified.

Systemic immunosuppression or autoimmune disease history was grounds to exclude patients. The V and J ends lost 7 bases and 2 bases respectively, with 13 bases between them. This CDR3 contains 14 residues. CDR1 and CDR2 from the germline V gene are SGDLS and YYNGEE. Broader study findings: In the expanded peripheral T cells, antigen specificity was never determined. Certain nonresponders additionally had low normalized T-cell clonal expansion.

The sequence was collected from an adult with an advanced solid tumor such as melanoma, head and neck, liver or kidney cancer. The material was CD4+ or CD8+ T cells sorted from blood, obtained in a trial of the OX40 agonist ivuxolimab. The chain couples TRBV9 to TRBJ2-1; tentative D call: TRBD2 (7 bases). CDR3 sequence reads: CASEGGNTYNEQFF. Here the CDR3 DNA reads TGTGCCAGCGAGGGGGGGAATACCTACAATGAGCAGTTCTTC.